The next 7 T cell receptor beta chains were all read from a single sample in a study of cytomegalovirus exposure and HLA in healthy donors. The data were produced by immunoSEQ multiplex PCR, yet TCRdb's version contains in-frame clones alone and is incomplete. This sample carries fewer than 200,000 clones, 85% of them seen once, and the ten largest clones take around a sixth. Sequencing input: PBMCs. The receptors derive from a man between 18 and 29 years old in good health and CMV-seropositive.

The chain couples TRBV5-6 to TRBJ2-1; D is undetermined. CDR1 SGHDT and CDR2 YYEEEE come from the germline V gene. Deletions cut 0 bases from V and 3 bases from J, with 7 bases between. There are 14 residues in the CDR3. DNA for the CDR3: TGTGCCAGCAGCTTGGGCAGGAACTACAATGAGCAGTTCTTC. It translates to CASSLGRNYNEQFF.

This clone was seen just once. The chain combines TRBV10-2 with TRBJ2-1; 8 positions match TRBD1. The V gene's germline CDR1 is WSHSY and CDR2 SAAADI. The junction had 4 bases not matched to a gene; V was cut back by 4 bases and J by 2 bases. The CDR3 has 15 amino acids. This chain's CDR3 is CASSAQDRAYNEQFF. For the CDR3, the DNA is TGCGCCAGCAGTGCTCAGGACAGGGCCTACAATGAGCAGTTCTTC.

The V call is TRBV2, the J call TRBJ2-5, with D possibly matching TRBD2 (5 bases). Trimming stripped 4 bases from V and 5 bases from J, with 8 bases between. This CDR3 spans 12 amino acids. The germline V gene encodes CDR1 SNHLY and CDR2 FYNNEI. CDR3 sequence (DNA): TGTGCCAGCAGTGGAGAGCGGGAGACCCAGTACTTC. Its protein product is CASSGERETQYF.

A few counts support this clone. This chain uses TRBV21-1 with TRBJ2-7; TRBD2 was called by the table and not checked on the DNA. TRBV21-1 corresponds to a pseudogene. This CDR3 has 14 residues. The CDR3 nucleotides read TGTGCCAGCAGCCACATCGCGGTGTCCTACGAGCAGTACTTC. It yields the protein CASSHIAVSYEQYF.

This chain connects TRBV28 to TRBJ1-5; the D gene is possibly TRBD1 (6 bases). The CDR3 loop spans 14 amino acids. Germline V CDR1 and CDR2: MDHEN, SYDVKM. V was clipped by 7 bases and J by 0 bases, with 10 bases between them. CDR3 sequence: CASIVRGSNQPQHF. CDR3 bases: TGTGCCAGCATAGTCAGGGGTAGCAATCAGCCCCAGCATTTT. The full variable domain, its missing parts supplied by reference TRBV28 and TRBJ1-5, is DVKVTQSSRYLVKRTGEKVFLECVQDMDHENMFWYRQDPGLGLRLIYFSYDVKMKEKGDIPEGYSVSREKKERFSLILESASTNQTSMYLCASIVRGSNQPQHFGDGTRLSIL.

The CDR3, as DNA: TGTGCCAGCACCTCCCCCGGGACACACTCTGGAAACACCATATATTTT. Its protein product is CASTSPGTHSGNTIYF. The chain links TRBV28 to TRBJ1-3; TRBD1 might be the D (6 bases). This CDR3 has 16 residues. Looked up from germline, CDR1 is MDHEN and CDR2 is SYDVKM. V lost 7 bases, J lost 0 bases, and 16 bases lay in between.

The rearrangement links TRBV6-4 to TRBJ1-2; 8 nucleotides match TRBD1. Per the germline V gene, CDR1 is MRHNA and CDR2 is SNTAGT. The CDR3 consists of 14 residues. The V segment lost 5 bases and the J segment 8 bases; nucleotides outside the gene matches: 10. CDR3 DNA sequence: TGTGCCAGCAGTCTCACAGCAGGGGGCGAGGGCTACACCTTC. This sequence encodes CASSLTAGGEGYTF.